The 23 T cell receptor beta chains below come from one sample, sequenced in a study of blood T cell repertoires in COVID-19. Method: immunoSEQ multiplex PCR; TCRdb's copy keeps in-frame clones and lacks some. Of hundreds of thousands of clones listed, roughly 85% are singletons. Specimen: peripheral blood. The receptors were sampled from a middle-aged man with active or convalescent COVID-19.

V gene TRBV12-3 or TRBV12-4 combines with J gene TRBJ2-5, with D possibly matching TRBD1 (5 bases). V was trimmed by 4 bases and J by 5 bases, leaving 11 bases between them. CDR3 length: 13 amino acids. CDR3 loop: CASSSTVGETQYF. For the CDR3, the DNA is TGTGCCAGCAGTTCGACAGTGGGGGAGACCCAGTACTTC.

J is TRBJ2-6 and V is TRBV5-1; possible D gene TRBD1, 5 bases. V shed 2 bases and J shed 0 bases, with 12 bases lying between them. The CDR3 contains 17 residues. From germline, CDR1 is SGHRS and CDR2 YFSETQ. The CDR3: CASSLGVRGSGANVLTF. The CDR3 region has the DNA TGCGCCAGCAGCTTAGGGGTTAGGGGCTCTGGGGCCAACGTCCTGACTTTC.

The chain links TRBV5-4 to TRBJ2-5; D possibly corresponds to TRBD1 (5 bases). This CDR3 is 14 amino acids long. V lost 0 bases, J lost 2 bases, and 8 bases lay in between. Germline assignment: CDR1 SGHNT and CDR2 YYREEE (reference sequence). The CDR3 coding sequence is TGTGCCAGCAGCTTGGGGCAGGGACAAGAGACCCAGTACTTC. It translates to CASSLGQGQETQYF. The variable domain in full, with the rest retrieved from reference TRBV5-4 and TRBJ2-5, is ETGVTQSPTHLIKTRGQQVTLRCSSQSGHNTVSWYQQALGQGPQFIFQYYREEENGRGNFPPRFSGLQFPNYSSELNVNALELDDSALYLCASSLGQGQETQYFGPGTRLLVL.

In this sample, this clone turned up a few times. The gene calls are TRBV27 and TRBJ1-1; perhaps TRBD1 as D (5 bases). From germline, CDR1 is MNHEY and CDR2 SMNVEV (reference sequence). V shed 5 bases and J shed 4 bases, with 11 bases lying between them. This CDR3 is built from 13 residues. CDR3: CASSTYRGTEAFF. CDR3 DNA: TGTGCCAGCAGTACCTATAGGGGCACTGAAGCTTTCTTT.

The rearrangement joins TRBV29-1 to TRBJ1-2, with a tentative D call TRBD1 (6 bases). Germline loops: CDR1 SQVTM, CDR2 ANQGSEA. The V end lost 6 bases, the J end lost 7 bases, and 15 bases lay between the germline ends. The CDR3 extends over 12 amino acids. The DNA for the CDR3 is TGCAGCGTGGACCGACAGGTCGTTGGCTACACCTTC. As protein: CSVDRQVVGYTF.

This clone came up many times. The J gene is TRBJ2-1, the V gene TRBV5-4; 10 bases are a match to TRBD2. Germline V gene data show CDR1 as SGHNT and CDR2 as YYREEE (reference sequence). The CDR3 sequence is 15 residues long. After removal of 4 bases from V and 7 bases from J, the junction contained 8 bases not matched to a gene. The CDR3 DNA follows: TGTGCCAGCAGCGCACCCCTAGCGGGGGAAAATGAGCAGTTCTTC. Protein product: CASSAPLAGENEQFF.

DNA for the CDR3: TGTGCCAGCAGCTTCGAGGGACACATGCCTGGAAACACCATATATTTT. Translated: CASSFEGHMPGNTIYF. The J gene is TRBJ1-3, the V gene TRBV7-9, with D possibly being TRBD1 (6 bases). The length of the CDR3 is 16 residues. V dropped 3 bases and J dropped 2 bases, with 14 bases sitting between them. Looked up from germline, CDR1 is SEHNR and CDR2 is FQNEAQ (reference sequence).

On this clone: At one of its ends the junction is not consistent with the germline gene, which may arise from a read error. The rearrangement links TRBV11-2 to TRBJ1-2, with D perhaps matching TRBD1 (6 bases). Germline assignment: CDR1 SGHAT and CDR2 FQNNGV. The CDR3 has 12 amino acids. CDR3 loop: CASSLEGGNVIF. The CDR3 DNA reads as TGTGCCAGCAGCTTGGAGGGGGGGAACGTTATCTTC.

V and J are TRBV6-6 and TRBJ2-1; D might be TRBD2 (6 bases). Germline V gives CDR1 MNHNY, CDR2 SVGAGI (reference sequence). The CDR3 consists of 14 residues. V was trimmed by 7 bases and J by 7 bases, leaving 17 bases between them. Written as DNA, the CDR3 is TGTGCCAGCATAAAAGGGGCGGAGGGGAATGAGCAGTTCTTC. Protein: CASIKGAEGNEQFF.

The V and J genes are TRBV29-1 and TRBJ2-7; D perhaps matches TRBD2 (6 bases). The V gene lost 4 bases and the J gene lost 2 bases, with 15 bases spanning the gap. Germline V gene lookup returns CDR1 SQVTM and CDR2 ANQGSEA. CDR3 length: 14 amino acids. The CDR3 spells CSVAGGTVPYEQYF. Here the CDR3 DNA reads TGCAGCGTTGCCGGGGGAACCGTTCCCTACGAGCAGTACTTC.

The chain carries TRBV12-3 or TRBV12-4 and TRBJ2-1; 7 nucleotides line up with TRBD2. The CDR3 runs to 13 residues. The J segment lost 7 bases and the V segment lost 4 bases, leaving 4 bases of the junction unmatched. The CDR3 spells CASSSSGGNEQFF. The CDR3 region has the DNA TGTGCCAGCAGTTCCTCGGGGGGAAATGAGCAGTTCTTC.

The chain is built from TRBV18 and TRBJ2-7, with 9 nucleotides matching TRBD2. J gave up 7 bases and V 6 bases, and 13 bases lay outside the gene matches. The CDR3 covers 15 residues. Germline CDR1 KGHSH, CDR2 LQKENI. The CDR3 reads CASSPASGVLGEQYF. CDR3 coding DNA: TGTGCCAGCTCCCCCGCTAGCGGGGTTCTGGGGGAGCAGTACTTC.

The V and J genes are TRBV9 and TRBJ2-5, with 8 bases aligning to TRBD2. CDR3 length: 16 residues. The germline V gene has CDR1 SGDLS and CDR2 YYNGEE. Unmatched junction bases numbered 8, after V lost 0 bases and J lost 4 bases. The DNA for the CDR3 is TGTGCCAGCAGCGTAGCGGGAGGGCCAGGTGGAGAGACCCAGTACTTC. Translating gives CASSVAGGPGGETQYF.

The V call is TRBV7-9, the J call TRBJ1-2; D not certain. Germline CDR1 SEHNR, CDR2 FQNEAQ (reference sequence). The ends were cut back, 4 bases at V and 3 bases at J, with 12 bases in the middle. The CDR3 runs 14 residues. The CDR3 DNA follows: TGTGCCAGCAGCTCCTTTGAGGGCGACTATGGCTACACCTTC. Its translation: CASSSFEGDYGYTF.

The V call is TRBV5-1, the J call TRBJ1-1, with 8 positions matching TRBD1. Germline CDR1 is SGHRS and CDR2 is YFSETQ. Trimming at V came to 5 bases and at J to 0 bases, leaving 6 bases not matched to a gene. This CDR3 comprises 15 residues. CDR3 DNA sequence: TGCGCCAGCAGTTACCGACAGGGGATGAACACTGAAGCTTTCTTT. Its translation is CASSYRQGMNTEAFF.

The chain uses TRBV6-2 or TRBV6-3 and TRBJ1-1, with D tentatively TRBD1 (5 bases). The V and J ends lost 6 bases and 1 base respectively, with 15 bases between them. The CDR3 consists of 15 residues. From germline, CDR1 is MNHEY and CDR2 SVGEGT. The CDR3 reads CASSLEGVPNTEAFF. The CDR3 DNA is TGTGCCAGCAGCTTAGAAGGGGTTCCGAACACTGAAGCTTTCTTT.

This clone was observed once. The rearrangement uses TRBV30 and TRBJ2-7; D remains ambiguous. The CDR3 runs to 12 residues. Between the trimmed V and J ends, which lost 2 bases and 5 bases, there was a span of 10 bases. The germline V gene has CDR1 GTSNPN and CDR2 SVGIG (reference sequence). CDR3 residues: CAWSPYQNEQYF. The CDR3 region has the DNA TGTGCCTGGAGTCCTTATCAGAACGAGCAGTACTTC.

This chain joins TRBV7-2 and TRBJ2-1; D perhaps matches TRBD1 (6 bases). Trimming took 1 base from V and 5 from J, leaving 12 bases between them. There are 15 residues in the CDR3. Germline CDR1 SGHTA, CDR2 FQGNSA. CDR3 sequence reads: CASSLESGENNEQFF. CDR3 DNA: TGTGCCAGCAGCTTAGAGTCAGGGGAGAACAATGAGCAGTTCTTC.

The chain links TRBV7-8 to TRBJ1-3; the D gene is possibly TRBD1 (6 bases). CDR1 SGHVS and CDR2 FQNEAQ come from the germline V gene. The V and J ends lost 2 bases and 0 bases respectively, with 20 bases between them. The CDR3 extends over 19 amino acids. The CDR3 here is CASSLRGGPGQDSGNTIYF. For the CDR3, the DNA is TGTGCCAGCAGCTTACGGGGGGGTCCGGGACAAGACTCTGGAAACACCATATATTTT. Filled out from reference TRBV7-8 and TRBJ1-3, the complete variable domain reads GAGVSQSPRYKVAKRGQDVALRCDPISGHVSLFWYQQALGQGPEFLTYFQNEAQLDKSGLPSDRFFAERPEGSVSTLKIQRTQQEDSAVYLCASSLRGGPGQDSGNTIYFGEGSWLTVV.

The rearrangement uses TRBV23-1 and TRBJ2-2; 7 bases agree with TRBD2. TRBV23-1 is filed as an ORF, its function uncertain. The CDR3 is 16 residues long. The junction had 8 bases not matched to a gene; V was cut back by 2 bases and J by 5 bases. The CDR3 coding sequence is TGCGCCAGCAGTCAAGGGGGAGGGCCAGAGACCGGGGAGCTGTTTTTT. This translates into CASSQGGGPETGELFF.

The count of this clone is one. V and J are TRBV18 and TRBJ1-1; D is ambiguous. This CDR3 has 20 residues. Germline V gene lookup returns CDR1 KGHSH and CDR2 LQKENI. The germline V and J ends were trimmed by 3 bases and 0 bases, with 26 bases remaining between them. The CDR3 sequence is CASSPNPLAPPGSMNTEAFF. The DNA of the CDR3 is TGTGCCAGCTCACCTAATCCTCTTGCCCCGCCCGGGTCCATGAACACTGAAGCTTTCTTT.

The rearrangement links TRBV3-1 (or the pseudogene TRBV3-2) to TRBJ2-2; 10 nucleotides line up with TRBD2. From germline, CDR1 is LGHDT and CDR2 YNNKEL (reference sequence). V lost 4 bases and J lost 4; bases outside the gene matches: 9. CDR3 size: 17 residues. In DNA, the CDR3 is TGTGCCAGCAGCCCCGGGACTAGCGTCCTGGGCACCGGGGAGCTGTTTTTT. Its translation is CASSPGTSVLGTGELFF.

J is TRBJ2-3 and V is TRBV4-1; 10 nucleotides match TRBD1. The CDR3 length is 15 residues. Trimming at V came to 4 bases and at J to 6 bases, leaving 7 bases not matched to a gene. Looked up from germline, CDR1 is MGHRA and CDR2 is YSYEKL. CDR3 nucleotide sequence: TGCGCCAGCAGCCCGGGACAGGGGCGGCTGGATACGCAGTATTTT. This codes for CASSPGQGRLDTQYF.